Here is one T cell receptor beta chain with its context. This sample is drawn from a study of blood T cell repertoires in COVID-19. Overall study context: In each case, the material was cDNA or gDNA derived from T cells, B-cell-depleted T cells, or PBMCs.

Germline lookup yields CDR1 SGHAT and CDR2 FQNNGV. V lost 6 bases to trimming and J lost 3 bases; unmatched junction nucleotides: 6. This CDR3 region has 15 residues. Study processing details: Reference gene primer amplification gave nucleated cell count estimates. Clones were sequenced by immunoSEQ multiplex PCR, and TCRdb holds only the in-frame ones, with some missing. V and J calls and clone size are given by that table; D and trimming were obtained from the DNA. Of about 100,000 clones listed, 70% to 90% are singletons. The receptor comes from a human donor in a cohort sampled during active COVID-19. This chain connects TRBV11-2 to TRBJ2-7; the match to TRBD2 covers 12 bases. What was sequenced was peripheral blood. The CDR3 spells CASSIRLAGDYEQYF. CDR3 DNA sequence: TGTGCCAGCAGTATCCGACTAGCGGGAGACTACGAGCAGTACTTC.